The clone carrying this TCR beta chain is a singleton in its sample. Its antigen is undetermined. This specimen comes from a study of Tregs in tolerant kidney transplant recipients. Study-wide context: CD4+CD25+CD127- cells came from roughly 3-day belatacept mixed lymphocyte reactions, some with roughly five-day graft donor restimulation.

Overall study findings and caveats: Biological reproducibility was not directly addressed in this study. Expanding Tregs on activated donor B cells appeared to best identify donor-specific TCRbeta clones.

Generated by immunoSEQ multiplex PCR, the TCRdb table keeps only in-frame clones and is missing some. The data contain just under 45,000 clones, roughly 95% of them singletons. The CDR3 sequence is 15 residues long. The germline gives CDR1 SGHVS, CDR2 FNYEAQ. V lost 1 base, J lost 1 base, and 10 bases lay in between. The rearrangement joins TRBV7-6 to TRBJ1-1; D gene ambiguous. The receptor was isolated from a human donor in good health. The specimen sequenced was Tregs from blood cultured with allogeneic cells. CDR3 coding DNA: TGTGCCAGCAGCTTAGTTGGTGGCGGGAACACTGAAGCTTTCTTT. This translates into CASSLVGGGNTEAFF.